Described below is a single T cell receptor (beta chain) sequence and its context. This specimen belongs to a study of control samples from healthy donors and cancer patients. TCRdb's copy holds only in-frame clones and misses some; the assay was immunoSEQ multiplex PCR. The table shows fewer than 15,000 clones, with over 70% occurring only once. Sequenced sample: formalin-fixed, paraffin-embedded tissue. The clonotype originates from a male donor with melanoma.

CDR3 loop: CASSTRQGNTIYF. The CDR3 nucleotides are TGTGCCAGCAGCACGAGACAAGGAAACACCATATATTTT. This sequence joins TRBV11-3 and TRBJ1-3, with no clear D. Trimming shortened V by 5 bases and J by 4 bases, and 9 bases separated the two germline ends. This CDR3 is 13 amino acids long. Germline loops: CDR1 SGHNT, CDR2 YENEEA. Variable domain in full (rest from reference TRBV11-3 and TRBJ1-3): EAGVVQSPRYKIIEKKQPVAFWCNPISGHNTLYWYLQNLGQGPELLIRYENEEAVDDSQLPKDRFSAERLKGVDSTLKIQPAELGDSAVYLCASSTRQGNTIYFGEGSWLTVV.